These T cell receptor beta chains were read from a single sample in a study of yellow fever vaccine responses in identical twins. TCRdb reanalysed the RT-PCR reads using MiXCR and keeps one entry per CDR3 protein. This sample carries about 11,000 distinct CDR3 sequences, around 77% of them seen once, and the ten largest clones take nearly 7.5%. This material consisted of T cells from blood (PBMCs), unsorted or a sorted subset (not recorded which), taken before or after yellow fever vaccination (not recorded which). These receptors all come from a woman under 30 who received the yellow fever vaccine. The CDR3 runs from the conserved cysteine through the conserved F or W. D genes are given only for firm matches. Clone size is shown for a subset of rows, as once, few, many or a class of expanded clone.

v_call	clone_size	d_call	j_call	cdr3_length	cdr3_nt	cdr3_aa
TRBV27	NA	TRBD2	TRBJ2-7	15	TGTGCCAGCAGTATATCGTCTAGCGGGATGTACGAGCAGTACTTC	CASSISSSGMYEQYF
TRBV12-3/TRBV12-4	NA	NA	TRBJ2-5	14	TGTGCCAGCAGTGCCTCGGGAAACCAAGAGACCCAGTACTTC	CASSASGNQETQYF
TRBV10-3	NA	NA	TRBJ2-2	14	TGTGCCATCAGTGAAGAGACCCACACCGGGGAGCTGTTTTTT	CAISEETHTGELFF
TRBV4-2	once	NA	TRBJ1-6	16	TGTGCCAGCAGCCAGGATAGACAGAATAATAATTCACCCCTCCACTTT	CASSQDRQNNNSPLHF
TRBV7-8	NA	TRBD2	TRBJ2-1	14	TGTGCCAGCAGTTCGGGGGGGGCGAAAAATGAGCAGTTCTTC	CASSSGGAKNEQFF
TRBV11-1	NA	NA	TRBJ2-1	15	TGTGCCAGCAGCCCTCTTACCGATTCCTACAATGAGCAGTTCTTC	CASSPLTDSYNEQFF
TRBV15	NA	TRBD2	TRBJ2-1	16	TGTGCCACCAGCAGAAGTAGCGGGGGGGCCTACAATGAGCAGTTCTTC	CATSRSSGGAYNEQFF
TRBV11-2	NA	NA	TRBJ1-5	14	TGTGCCAGCAGCCTGGGGGACAGCAATCAGCCCCAGCATTTT	CASSLGDSNQPQHF
TRBV15	NA	TRBD1	TRBJ2-1	16	TGTGCCACCAGCCCCCCAGGGGGCGCGACCTACAATGAGCAGTTCTTC	CATSPPGGATYNEQFF
TRBV25-1	NA	TRBD2	TRBJ2-1	15	TGTGCCAGCAGTACGACTAGCGGGAATTGGAATGAGCAGTTCTTC	CASSTTSGNWNEQFF
TRBV11-1	few	NA	TRBJ1-2	15	TGTGCCAGCAGCTTAGTAGAGGCAACTAACTATGGCTACACCTTC	CASSLVEATNYGYTF
TRBV12-3/TRBV12-4	NA	NA	TRBJ2-7	13	TGTGCCAGCAGTTCCGGGACTCCTGGGGAGCAGTACTTC	CASSSGTPGEQYF
TRBV29-1	NA	NA	TRBJ2-1	16	TGCAGCGTTGAGACTATGGTGGGGAGCTCCTACAATGAGCAGTTCTTC	CSVETMVGSSYNEQFF
TRBV3-1	NA	TRBD1	TRBJ1-5	15	TGTGCCAGCAGCCTCGGACAGGGTTGGGATCAGCCCCAGCATTTT	CASSLGQGWDQPQHF
TRBV11-3	NA	TRBD2	TRBJ2-3	16	TGTGCCAGCAGCCCGATGGTAGCGGGAGGGCCAGGTACGCAGTATTTT	CASSPMVAGGPGTQYF
TRBV12-3/TRBV12-4	NA	NA	TRBJ2-7	13	TGTGCCAGCAGTTTGGGGGCTTCCTACGAGCAGTACTTC	CASSLGASYEQYF
TRBV7-9	NA	TRBD2	TRBJ2-2	16	TGTGCCAGCAGCTCCGAACTAGCGTCGAACACCGGGGAGCTGTTTTTT	CASSSELASNTGELFF
TRBV2	few	NA	TRBJ2-1	16	TGTGCCAGCAGTGACCCAGCTGGGAGCTCCTACAATGAGCAGTTCTTC	CASSDPAGSSYNEQFF
TRBV6-2/TRBV6-3	few	NA	TRBJ2-7	13	TGTGCCAGCAGTTACGGGGCGGGTGGAGAGCAGTACTTC	CASSYGAGGEQYF
TRBV7-9	NA	TRBD2	TRBJ2-1	15	TGTGCCAGCAGCCCTGGACTAGAAGTCTATCATGAGCAGTTCTTC	CASSPGLEVYHEQFF
TRBV11-3	NA	TRBD2	TRBJ2-3	15	TGTGCCAGCAGCTTAGGGGGGGGACTTACAGATACGCAGTATTTT	CASSLGGGLTDTQYF
TRBV19	NA	NA	TRBJ1-5	13	TGTGCCAGTAGTATTGAGGGGGTTCAGCCCCAGCATTTT	CASSIEGVQPQHF
TRBV29-1	NA	NA	TRBJ2-3	11	TGCAGCGTGGAAAGCACAGATACGCAGTATTTT	CSVESTDTQYF
TRBV11-2	NA	NA	TRBJ1-1	12	TGTGCCAGCAGCTTTCGACACACTGAAGCTTTCTTT	CASSFRHTEAFF
TRBV29-1	NA	NA	TRBJ1-1	10	TGCAGCGTACCTGTCCCTGAAGCTTTCTTT	CSVPVPEAFF
TRBV18	NA	NA	TRBJ1-1	16	TGTGCCAGCTCACGACCCAGATCCTCCATGAACACTGAAGCTTTCTTT	CASSRPRSSMNTEAFF
TRBV7-3	NA	NA	TRBJ2-1	15	TGTGCCAGCAGCTGGGGAGTGGGCCCTTACAATGAGCAGTTCTTC	CASSWGVGPYNEQFF
TRBV7-9	NA	NA	TRBJ2-1	14	TGTGCCAGCAGCCTCCCCATATCACAGGATGAGCAGTTCTTC	CASSLPISQDEQFF
TRBV5-4	NA	NA	TRBJ1-2	14	TGTGCCAGCAGCTTGGGTACGGGGATCTATGGCTACACCTTC	CASSLGTGIYGYTF
TRBV7-9	NA	NA	TRBJ2-7	12	TGTGCCAGCAGCTCGGACTTCTACGAGCAGTACTTC	CASSSDFYEQYF
TRBV23-1	NA	NA	TRBJ1-2	16	TGCGCCAGCAGTCAATCAATCCCAGGATCTAACTATGGCTACACCTTC	CASSQSIPGSNYGYTF
TRBV7-9	NA	NA	TRBJ1-3	12	TGTGCCACGTCGGGATCTGGAAACACCATATATTTT	CATSGSGNTIYF
TRBV12-3/TRBV12-4	NA	NA	TRBJ2-7	12	TGTGCCAGCAGTCCGACTACCTACGAGCAGTACTTC	CASSPTTYEQYF
TRBV5-1	NA	NA	TRBJ2-1	14	TGCGCCAGCAGGTACCAGGGCTCCTACAATGAGCAGTTCTTC	CASRYQGSYNEQFF
TRBV15	NA	NA	TRBJ2-7	15	TGTGCCACCAGCAGAGCTCCAGGGAGCTCCTACGAGCAGTACTTC	CATSRAPGSSYEQYF
TRBV12-3/TRBV12-4	few	NA	TRBJ2-1	13	TGTGCCAGCTCCGAGTCCTCCTACAATGAGCAGTTCTTC	CASSESSYNEQFF
TRBV28	NA	NA	TRBJ2-4	14	TGTGCCAGCAGCCTCTTGGGGGGGGCCGACATTCAGTACTTC	CASSLLGGADIQYF
TRBV27	NA	TRBD2	TRBJ2-7	15	TGTGCCAGCAGTATGGCTAGCGGGCACTCCTACGAGCAGTACTTC	CASSMASGHSYEQYF
TRBV6-2/TRBV6-3	few	TRBD2	TRBJ2-3	16	TGTGCCAGCAGTTACTCAACTAGCGGGTCCACAGATACGCAGTATTTT	CASSYSTSGSTDTQYF
TRBV12-2	NA	NA	TRBJ2-7	14	TGTGCAAGTCGCTTCCTAGCGGGCTCCTACGAGCAGTACTTC	CASRFLAGSYEQYF
TRBV2	NA	TRBD2	TRBJ2-1	16	TGTGCCAGCAGGGGACTAGCGGGGACCCCTTACAATGAGCAGTTCTTC	CASRGLAGTPYNEQFF
TRBV4-2	NA	NA	TRBJ1-1	12	TGTGCCAGCAGCCGAACGGGTGCTGAAGCTTTCTTT	CASSRTGAEAFF
TRBV29-1	NA	TRBD1	TRBJ2-1	15	TGCAGCGTTGACCTTGGGACAGTCTTGATCAATGAGCAGTTCTTC	CSVDLGTVLINEQFF
TRBV13	NA	TRBD2	TRBJ2-1	16	TGTGCCGGCATGACTAGCGGAGAGCCCCTTGTCAATGAGCAGTTCTTC	CAGMTSGEPLVNEQFF
TRBV12-3/TRBV12-4	NA	NA	TRBJ2-6	17	TGTGCCAGCAGCATACTAGCAGGGGACTCTGGGGCCAACGTCCTGACTTTC	CASSILAGDSGANVLTF
TRBV28	NA	NA	TRBJ2-1	13	TGTGCCAGCAGCCACGGGTTTGGCGATGAGCAGTTCTTC	CASSHGFGDEQFF
TRBV4-1	NA	NA	TRBJ1-2	13	TGCGCCAGCAGCCCTTGGGACCCGCTTGGCTACACCTTC	CASSPWDPLGYTF
TRBV7-8	NA	NA	TRBJ1-5	18	TGTGCCAGCAGCTTAGCGCTGTTAGGAGACTATAGCAATCAGCCCCAGCATTTT	CASSLALLGDYSNQPQHF
TRBV28	few	NA	TRBJ1-2	12	TGTGCCAGCGAGAAACAGGGTTATGGCTACACCTTC	CASEKQGYGYTF
TRBV20-1	NA	NA	TRBJ2-1	13	TGCAGTGCTCGCCCACAGGGTTTCAATGAGCAGTTCTTC	CSARPQGFNEQFF
TRBV5-1	NA	NA	TRBJ1-5	13	TGCGCCAGCAGCTTGGATGGGAATCAGCCCCAGCATTTT	CASSLDGNQPQHF
TRBV28	NA	NA	TRBJ2-3	15	TGTGCCAGCAGTTTATTAGCGCAGAACACAGATACGCAGTATTTT	CASSLLAQNTDTQYF
TRBV20-1	NA	NA	TRBJ1-5	15	TGCAGTGCTAGAGGACCGGGTGGTAGCAATCAGCCCCAGCATTTT	CSARGPGGSNQPQHF
TRBV19	NA	NA	TRBJ1-6	12	TGTGCCAGTAGCAGCCTTAATTCACCCCTCCACTTT	CASSSLNSPLHF
TRBV12-3/TRBV12-4	NA	TRBD2	TRBJ2-7	14	TGTGCCAGCAGTTTAGGACTAGCGGGGTACGAGCAGTACTTC	CASSLGLAGYEQYF
TRBV18	NA	NA	TRBJ1-4	14	TGTGCCAGCTCACCCCCGGCCGGGGATGAAAAACTGTTTTTT	CASSPPAGDEKLFF
TRBV15	NA	NA	TRBJ1-1	13	TGTGCCACCAGCAGGAGGACGGGCACTGAAGCTTTCTTT	CATSRRTGTEAFF
TRBV14	few	NA	TRBJ2-7	12	TGTGCCAGCAGCCAACTGCGCTACGAGCAGTACTTC	CASSQLRYEQYF
TRBV6-1	NA	NA	TRBJ2-1	14	TGTGCCAGCAATGCGGGCGACTCCTACAATGAGCAGTTCTTC	CASNAGDSYNEQFF